The entry below gives a single TCR beta chain sequence along with its context. Its target is unknown. The source of the sample is a study of shared clonotypes between healthy human individuals. Trimming removed 0 bases from V and 2 bases from J, with 21 bases in between. Per germline, CDR1 SGDLS and CDR2 YYNGEE. The CDR3 spans 19 residues. Findings and caveats of the study: It was observed that 4% to 6% of naive CD4 clonotypes were shared across a few donors.

Sequenced by immunoSEQ multiplex PCR; TCRdb stores in-frame clones only, minus some. Of some 1,400,000 clones in the sample, 95% to 97% were seen once. J is TRBJ1-3 and V is TRBV9; D is perhaps TRBD1 (6 bases). This receptor was taken from a man younger than 40 in good health. Sequenced material: naive CD4+ T cells sorted from blood. The sample's subset: CD45RA+ positively selected. Here the CDR3 DNA reads TGTGCCAGCAGCGTAGTTGGGCAGGGGTCTCTTGGAACTGGAAACACCATATATTTT. Translating gives CASSVVGQGSLGTGNTIYF. Full variable domain (rest looked up from reference TRBV9 and TRBJ1-3): DSGVTQTPKHLITATGQRVTLRCSPRSGDLSVYWYQQSLDQGLQFLIQYYNGEERAKGNILERFSAQQFPDLHSELNLSSLELGDSALYFCASSVVGQGSLGTGNTIYFGEGSWLTVV.